The T cell receptor (beta chain) described here comes from a study of blood T cell repertoires in COVID-19. The germline gives CDR1 LNHDA, CDR2 SQIVND (reference sequence). V lost 5 bases and J lost 2, with 6 bases in between. The CDR3 sequence is 12 residues long. TCRdb's table, derived via immunoSEQ multiplex PCR, lists solely in-frame clones and lacks some. The sample holds about 150,000 clones, approximately 80% seen once. The sequenced sample was peripheral blood. The chain carries TRBV19 and TRBJ1-1; D gene ambiguous. The receptor comes from a woman aged 60-70 years with acute or convalescent COVID-19. CDR3 amino acids: CASSYSNTEAFF. The CDR3 DNA is TGTGCCAGTAGTTACAGTAACACTGAAGCTTTCTTT.